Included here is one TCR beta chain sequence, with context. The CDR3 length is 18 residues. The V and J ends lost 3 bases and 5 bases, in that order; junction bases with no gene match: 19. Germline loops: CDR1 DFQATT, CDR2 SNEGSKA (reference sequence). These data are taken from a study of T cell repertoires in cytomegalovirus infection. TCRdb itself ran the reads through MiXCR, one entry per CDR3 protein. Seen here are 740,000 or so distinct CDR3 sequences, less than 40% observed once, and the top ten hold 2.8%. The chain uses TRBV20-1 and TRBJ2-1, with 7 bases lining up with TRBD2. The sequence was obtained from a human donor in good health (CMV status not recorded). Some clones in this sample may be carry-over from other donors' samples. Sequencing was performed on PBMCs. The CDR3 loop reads CSARGPGGGGSVNNEQFF. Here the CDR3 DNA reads TGCAGTGCTAGGGGTCCCGGCGGTGGCGGGAGTGTGAACAATGAGCAGTTCTTC.